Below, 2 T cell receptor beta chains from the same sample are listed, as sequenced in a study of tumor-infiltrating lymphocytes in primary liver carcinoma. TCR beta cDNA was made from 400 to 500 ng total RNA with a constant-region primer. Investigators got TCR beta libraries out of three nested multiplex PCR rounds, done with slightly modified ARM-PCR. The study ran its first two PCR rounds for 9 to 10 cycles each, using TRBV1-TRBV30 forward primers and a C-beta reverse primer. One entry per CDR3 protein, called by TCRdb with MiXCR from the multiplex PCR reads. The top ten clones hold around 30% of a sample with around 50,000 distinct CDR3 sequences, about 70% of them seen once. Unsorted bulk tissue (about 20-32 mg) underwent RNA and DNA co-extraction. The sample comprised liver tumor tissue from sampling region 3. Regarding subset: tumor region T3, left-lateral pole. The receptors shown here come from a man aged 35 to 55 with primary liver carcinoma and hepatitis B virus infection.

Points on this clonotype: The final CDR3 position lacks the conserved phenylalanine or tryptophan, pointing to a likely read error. DNA for the CDR3: TGCGCCAGCAGCCAGTCCCCCGGGTCAGGGGGCACCGGGGAGCTGTTTTAT. Amino acids: CASSQSPGSGGTGELFY. The chain couples TRBV4-1 to TRBJ2-2, with 7 bases lining up with TRBD1. The CDR3 loop spans 17 amino acids. V gave up 3 bases and J gave up 4 bases; unmatched junction bases: 11. In germline, CDR1 is MGHRA, CDR2 YSYEKL.

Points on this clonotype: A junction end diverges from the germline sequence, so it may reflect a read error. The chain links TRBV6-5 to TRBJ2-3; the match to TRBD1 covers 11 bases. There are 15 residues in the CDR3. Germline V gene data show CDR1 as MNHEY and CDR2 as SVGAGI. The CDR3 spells CTSSTGQGGTDTQYF. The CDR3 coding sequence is TGCACCAGTAGTACGGGACAGGGGGGCACAGATACGCAGTATTTT.